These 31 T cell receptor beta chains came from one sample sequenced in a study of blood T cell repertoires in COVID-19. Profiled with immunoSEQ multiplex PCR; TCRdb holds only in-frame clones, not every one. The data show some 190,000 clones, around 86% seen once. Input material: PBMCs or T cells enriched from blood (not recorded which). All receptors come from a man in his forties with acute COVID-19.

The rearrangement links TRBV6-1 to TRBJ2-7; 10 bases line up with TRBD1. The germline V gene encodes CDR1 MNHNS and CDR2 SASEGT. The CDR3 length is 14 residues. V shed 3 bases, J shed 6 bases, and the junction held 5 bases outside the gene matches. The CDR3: CASSETGGSSEQYF. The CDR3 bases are TGTGCCAGCAGTGAGACAGGGGGCAGCTCCGAGCAGTACTTC.

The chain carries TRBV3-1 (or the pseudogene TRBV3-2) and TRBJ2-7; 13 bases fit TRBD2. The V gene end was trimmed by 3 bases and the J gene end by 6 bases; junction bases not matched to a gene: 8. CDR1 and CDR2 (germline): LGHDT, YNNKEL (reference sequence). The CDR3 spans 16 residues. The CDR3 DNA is TGTGCCAGCAGCCACGAGACTAGCGGGAGGCCCCTCGAGCAGTACTTC. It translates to CASSHETSGRPLEQYF.

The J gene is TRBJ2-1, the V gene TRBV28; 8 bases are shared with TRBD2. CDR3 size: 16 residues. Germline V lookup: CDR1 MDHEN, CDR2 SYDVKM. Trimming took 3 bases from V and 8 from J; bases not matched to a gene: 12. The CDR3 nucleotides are TGTGCCAGCAGTTTCCAGACTAGCGCCAACATCGATGAGCAGTTCTTC. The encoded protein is CASSFQTSANIDEQFF.

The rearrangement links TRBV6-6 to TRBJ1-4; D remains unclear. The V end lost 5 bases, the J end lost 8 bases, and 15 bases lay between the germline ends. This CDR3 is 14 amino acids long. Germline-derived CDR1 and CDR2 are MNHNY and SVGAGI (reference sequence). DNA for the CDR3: TGTGCCAGCAGTCTCTTGTTCAGCGCCGAAAAACTGTTTTTT. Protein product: CASSLLFSAEKLFF.

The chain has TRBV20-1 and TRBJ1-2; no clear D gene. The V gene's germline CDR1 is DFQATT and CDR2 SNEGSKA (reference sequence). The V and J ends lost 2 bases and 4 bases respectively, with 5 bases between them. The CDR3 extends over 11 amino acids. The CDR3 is CSARQVYGYTF. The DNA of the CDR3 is TGCAGTGCTAGACAGGTCTATGGCTACACCTTC.

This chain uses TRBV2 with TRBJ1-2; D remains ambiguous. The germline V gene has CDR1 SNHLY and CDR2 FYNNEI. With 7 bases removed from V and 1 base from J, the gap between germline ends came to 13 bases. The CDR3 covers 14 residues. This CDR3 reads CASIETPHNYGYTF. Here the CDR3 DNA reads TGTGCCAGCATCGAGACACCCCATAACTATGGCTACACCTTC.

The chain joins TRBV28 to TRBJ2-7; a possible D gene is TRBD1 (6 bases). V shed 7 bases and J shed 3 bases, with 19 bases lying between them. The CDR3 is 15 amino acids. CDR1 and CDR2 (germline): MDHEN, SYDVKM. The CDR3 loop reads CASTLIGTPFYEQYF. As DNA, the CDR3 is TGTGCCAGCACCCTCATCGGGACACCCTTCTACGAGCAGTACTTC.

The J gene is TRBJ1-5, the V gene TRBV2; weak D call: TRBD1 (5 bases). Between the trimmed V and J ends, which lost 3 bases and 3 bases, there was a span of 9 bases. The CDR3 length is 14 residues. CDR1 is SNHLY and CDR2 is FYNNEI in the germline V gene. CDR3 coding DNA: TGTGCCAGCAGTGATGACAGCTCCAATCAGCCCCAGCATTTT. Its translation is CASSDDSSNQPQHF.

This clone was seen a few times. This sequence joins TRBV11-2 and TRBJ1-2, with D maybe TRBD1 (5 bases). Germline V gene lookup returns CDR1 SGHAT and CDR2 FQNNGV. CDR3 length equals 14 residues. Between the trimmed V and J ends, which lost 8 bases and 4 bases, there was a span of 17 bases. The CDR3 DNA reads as TGTGCCAGCGGAGGGACTTCGGAGGGCTATGGCTACACCTTC. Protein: CASGGTSEGYGYTF.

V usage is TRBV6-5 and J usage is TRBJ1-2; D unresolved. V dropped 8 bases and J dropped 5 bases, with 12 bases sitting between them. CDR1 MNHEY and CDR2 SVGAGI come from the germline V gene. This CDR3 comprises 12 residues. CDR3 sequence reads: CASVSSVYGYTF. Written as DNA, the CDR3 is TGTGCCAGCGTATCTTCGGTTTATGGCTACACCTTC.

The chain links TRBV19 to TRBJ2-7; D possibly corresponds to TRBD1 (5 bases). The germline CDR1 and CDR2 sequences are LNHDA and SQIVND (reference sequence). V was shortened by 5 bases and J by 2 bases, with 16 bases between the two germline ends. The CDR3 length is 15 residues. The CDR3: CASSPQGVMTYEQYF. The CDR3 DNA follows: TGTGCCAGTAGTCCCCAAGGGGTAATGACCTACGAGCAGTACTTC. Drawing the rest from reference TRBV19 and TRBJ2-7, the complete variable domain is DGGITQSPKYLFRKEGQNVTLSCEQNLNHDAMYWYRQDPGQGLRLIYYSQIVNDFQKGDIAEGYSVSREKKESFPLTVTSAQKNPTAFYLCASSPQGVMTYEQYFGPGTRLTVT.

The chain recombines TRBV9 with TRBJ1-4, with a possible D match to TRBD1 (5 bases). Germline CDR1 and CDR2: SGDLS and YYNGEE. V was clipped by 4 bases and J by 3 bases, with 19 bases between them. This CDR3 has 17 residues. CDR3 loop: CASSPQGSPAANEKLFF. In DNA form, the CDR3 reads TGTGCCAGCAGCCCTCAGGGATCCCCCGCGGCTAATGAAAAACTGTTTTTT. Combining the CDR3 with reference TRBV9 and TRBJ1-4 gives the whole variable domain DSGVTQTPKHLITATGQRVTLRCSPRSGDLSVYWYQQSLDQGLQFLIQYYNGEERAKGNILERFSAQQFPDLHSELNLSSLELGDSALYFCASSPQGSPAANEKLFFGSGTQLSVL.

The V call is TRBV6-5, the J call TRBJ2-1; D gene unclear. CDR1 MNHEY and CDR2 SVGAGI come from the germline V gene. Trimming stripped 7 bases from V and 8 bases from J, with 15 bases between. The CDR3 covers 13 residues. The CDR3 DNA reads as TGTGCCAGCACGGGTAACACCTGGGATGAGCAGTTCTTC. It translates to CASTGNTWDEQFF.

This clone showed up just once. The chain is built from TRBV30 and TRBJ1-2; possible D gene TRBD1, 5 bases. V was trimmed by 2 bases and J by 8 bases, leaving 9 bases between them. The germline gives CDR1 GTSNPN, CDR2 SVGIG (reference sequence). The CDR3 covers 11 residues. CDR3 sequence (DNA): TGTGCCTGGAGTTGGGGGGAGGGCTACACCTTC. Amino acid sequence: CAWSWGEGYTF.

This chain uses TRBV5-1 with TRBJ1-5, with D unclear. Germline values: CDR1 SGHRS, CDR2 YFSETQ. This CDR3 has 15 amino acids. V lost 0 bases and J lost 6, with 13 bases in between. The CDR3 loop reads CASSLAAREGQPQHF. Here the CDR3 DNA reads TGCGCCAGCAGCTTGGCAGCTAGGGAGGGTCAGCCCCAGCATTTT.

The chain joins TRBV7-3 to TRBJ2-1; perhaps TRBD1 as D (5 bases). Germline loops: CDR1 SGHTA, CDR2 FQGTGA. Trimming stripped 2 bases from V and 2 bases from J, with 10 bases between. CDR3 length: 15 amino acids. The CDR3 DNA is TGTGCCAGCAGCTTAGGGCAGGGAACCTACAATGAGCAGTTCTTC. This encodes CASSLGQGTYNEQFF.

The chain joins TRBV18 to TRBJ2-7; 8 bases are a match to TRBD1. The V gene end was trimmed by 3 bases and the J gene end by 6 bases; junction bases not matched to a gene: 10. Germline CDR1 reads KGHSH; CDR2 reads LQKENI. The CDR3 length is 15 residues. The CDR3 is CASSPDRELGGEQYF. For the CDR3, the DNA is TGTGCCAGCTCACCGGACAGGGAACTGGGTGGCGAGCAGTACTTC.

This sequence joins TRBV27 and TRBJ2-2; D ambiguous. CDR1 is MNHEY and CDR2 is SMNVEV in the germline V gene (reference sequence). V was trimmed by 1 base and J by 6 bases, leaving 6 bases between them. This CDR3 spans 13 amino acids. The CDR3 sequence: CASSLYSPGELFF. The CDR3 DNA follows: TGTGCCAGCAGTTTATATAGTCCCGGGGAGCTGTTTTTT.

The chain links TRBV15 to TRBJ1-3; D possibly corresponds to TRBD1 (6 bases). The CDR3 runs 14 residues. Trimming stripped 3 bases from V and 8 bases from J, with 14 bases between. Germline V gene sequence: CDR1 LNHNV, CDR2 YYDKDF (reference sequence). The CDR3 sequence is CATSRRQVFDTIYF. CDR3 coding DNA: TGTGCCACCAGCAGGAGACAGGTTTTCGACACCATATATTTT.

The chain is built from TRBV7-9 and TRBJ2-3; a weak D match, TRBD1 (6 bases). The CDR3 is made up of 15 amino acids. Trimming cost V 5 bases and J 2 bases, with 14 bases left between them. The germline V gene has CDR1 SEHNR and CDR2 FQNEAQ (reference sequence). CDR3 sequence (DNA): TGTGCCAGCAGCCCTGGACAGCTAAACACAGATACGCAGTATTTT. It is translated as CASSPGQLNTDTQYF. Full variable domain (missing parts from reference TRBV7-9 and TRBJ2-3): DTGVSQNPRHKITKRGQNVTFRCDPISEHNRLYWYRQTLGQGPEFLTYFQNEAQLEKSRLLSDRFSAERPKGSFSTLEIQRTEQGDSAMYLCASSPGQLNTDTQYFGPGTRLTVL.

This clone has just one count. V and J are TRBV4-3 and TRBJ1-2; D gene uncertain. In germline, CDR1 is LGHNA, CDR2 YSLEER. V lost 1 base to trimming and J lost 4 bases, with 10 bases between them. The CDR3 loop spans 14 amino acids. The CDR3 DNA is TGCGCCAGCAGCCAAGTATCAGGTAGCTATGGCTACACCTTC. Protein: CASSQVSGSYGYTF.

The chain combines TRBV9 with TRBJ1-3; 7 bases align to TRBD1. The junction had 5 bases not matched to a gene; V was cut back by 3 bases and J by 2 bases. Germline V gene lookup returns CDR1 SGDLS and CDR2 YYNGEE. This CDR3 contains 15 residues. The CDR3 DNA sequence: TGTGCCAGCAGCGGAATACAGGGGCCTGGAAACACCATATATTTT. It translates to CASSGIQGPGNTIYF.

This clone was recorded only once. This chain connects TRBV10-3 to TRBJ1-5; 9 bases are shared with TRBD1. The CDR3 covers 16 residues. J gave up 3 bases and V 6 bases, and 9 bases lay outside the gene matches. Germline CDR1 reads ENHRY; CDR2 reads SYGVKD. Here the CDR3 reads CAIREDRGSYNQPQHF. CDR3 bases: TGTGCCATCAGGGAGGACAGGGGTTCCTACAATCAGCCCCAGCATTTT.

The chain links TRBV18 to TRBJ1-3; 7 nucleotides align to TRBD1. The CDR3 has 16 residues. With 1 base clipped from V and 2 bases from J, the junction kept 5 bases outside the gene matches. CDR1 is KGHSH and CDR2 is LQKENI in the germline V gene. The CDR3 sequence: CASSPLDQGAGNTIYF. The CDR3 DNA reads TGTGCCAGCTCACCACTCGATCAGGGGGCTGGAAACACCATATATTTT.

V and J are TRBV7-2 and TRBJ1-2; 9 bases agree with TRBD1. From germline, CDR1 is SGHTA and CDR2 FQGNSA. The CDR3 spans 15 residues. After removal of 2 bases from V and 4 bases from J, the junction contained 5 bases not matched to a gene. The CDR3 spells CASSLQQGASYGYTF. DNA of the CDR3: TGTGCCAGCAGCTTACAACAGGGGGCCAGCTATGGCTACACCTTC.

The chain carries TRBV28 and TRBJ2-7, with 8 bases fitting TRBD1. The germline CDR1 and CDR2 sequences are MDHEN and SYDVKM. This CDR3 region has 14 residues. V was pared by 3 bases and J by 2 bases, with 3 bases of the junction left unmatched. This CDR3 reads CASSLGQATYEQYF. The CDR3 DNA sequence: TGTGCCAGCAGTTTGGGACAGGCGACCTACGAGCAGTACTTC.

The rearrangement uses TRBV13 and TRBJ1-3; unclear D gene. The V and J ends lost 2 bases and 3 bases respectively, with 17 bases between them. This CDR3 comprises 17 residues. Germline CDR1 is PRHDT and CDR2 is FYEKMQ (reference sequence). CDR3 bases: TGTGCCAGCAGCTTATGGATCCCCGGGGATAGTGGAAACACCATATATTTT. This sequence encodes CASSLWIPGDSGNTIYF.

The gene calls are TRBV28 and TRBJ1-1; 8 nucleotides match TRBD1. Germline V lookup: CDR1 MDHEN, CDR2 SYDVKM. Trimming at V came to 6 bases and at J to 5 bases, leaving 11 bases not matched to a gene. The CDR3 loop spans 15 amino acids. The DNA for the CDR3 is TGTGCCAGCAGCCGCGACAGGGGCGGAAAAACTGAAGCTTTCTTT. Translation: CASSRDRGGKTEAFF.

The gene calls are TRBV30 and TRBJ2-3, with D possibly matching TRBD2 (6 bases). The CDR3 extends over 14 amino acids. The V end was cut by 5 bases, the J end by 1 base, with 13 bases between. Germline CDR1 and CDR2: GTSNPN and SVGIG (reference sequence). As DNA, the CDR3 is TGTGCCTGGGGGGGAGGCCTCGGCACAGATACGCAGTATTTT. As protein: CAWGGGLGTDTQYF.

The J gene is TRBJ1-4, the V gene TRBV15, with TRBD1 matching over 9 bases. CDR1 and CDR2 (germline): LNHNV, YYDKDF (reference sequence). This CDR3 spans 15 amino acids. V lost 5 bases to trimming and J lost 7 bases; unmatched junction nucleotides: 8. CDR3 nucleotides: TGTGCCACCAGCCGATCGGGACAGGGTGGTGAAAAACTGTTTTTT. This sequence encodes CATSRSGQGGEKLFF.

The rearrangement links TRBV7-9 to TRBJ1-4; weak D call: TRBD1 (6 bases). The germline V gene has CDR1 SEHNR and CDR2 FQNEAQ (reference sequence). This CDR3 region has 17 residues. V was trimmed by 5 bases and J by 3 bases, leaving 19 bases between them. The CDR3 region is CASSPRRGAGSNEKLFF. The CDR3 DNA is TGTGCCAGCAGCCCACGGCGGGGGGCTGGATCTAATGAAAAACTGTTTTTT.